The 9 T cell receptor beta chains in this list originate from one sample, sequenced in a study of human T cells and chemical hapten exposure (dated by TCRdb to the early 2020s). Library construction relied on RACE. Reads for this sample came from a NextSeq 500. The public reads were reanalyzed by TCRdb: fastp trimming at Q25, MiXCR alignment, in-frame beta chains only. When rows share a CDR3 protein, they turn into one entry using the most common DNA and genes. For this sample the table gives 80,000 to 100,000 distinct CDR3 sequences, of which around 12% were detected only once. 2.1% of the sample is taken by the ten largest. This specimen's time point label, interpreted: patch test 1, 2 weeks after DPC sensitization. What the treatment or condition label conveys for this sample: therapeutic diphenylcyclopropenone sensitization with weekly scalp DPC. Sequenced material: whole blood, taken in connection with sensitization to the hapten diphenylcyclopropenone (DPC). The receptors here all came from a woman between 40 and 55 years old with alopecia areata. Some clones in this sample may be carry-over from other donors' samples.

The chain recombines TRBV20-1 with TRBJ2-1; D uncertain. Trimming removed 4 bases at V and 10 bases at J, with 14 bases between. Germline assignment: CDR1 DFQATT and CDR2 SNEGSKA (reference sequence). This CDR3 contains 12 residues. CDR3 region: CSATRDPTEQFF. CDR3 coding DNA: TGCAGTGCTACGCGCGACCCCACGGAGCAGTTCTTC.

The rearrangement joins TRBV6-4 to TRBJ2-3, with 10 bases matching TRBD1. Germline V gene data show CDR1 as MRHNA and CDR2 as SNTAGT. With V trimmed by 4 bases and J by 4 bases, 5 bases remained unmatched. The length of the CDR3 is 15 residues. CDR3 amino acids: CASSGGQGDADTQYF. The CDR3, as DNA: TGTGCCAGCAGTGGAGGACAGGGGGATGCAGATACGCAGTATTTT.

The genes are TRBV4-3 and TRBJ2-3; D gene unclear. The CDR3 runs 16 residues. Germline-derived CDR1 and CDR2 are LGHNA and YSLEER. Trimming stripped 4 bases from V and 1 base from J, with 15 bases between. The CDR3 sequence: CASSRIIYSRTDTQYF. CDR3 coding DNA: TGCGCCAGCAGCCGTATCATATACAGTCGCACAGATACGCAGTATTTT.

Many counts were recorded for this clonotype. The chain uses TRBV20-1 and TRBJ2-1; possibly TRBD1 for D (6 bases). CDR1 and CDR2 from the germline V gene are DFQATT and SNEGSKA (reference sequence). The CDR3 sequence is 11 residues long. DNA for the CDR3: TGCAGCGGTGACAGGTACAATGAGCAGTTCTTC. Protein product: CSGDRYNEQFF.

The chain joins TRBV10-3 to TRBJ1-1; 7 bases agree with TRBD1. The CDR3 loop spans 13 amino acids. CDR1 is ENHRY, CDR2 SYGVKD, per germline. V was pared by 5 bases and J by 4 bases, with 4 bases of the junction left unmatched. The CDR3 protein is CAISNRGGTEAFF. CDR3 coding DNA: TGTGCCATCAGTAACAGGGGTGGCACTGAAGCTTTCTTT.

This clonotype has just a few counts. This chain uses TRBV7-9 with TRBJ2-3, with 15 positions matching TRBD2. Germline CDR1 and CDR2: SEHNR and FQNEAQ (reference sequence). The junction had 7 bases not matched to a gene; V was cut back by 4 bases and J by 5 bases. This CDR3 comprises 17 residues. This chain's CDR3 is CASSSGLAGGYGDTQYF. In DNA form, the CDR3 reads TGTGCCAGCAGCTCGGGACTAGCGGGAGGATATGGAGATACGCAGTATTTT. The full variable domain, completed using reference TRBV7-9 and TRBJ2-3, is DTGVSQNPRHKITKRGQNVTFRCDPISEHNRLYWYRQTLGQGPEFLTYFQNEAQLEKSRLLSDRFSAERPKGSFSTLEIQRTEQGDSAMYLCASSSGLAGGYGDTQYFGPGTRLTVL.

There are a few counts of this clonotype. The CDR3 nucleotides are TGTGCCAGCAGTTATGAGAGGGGGAGCACAGATACGCAGTATTTT. It translates to CASSYERGSTDTQYF. V is TRBV6-5 and J is TRBJ2-3; TRBD1 is a possible D gene (6 bases). V lost 3 bases and J lost 0, with 10 bases in between. The length of the CDR3 is 15 residues. Germline CDR1 is MNHEY and CDR2 is SVGAGI.

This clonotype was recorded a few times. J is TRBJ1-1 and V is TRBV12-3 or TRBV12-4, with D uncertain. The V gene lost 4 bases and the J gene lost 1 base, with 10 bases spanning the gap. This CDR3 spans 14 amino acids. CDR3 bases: TGTGCCAGCAGTTCCAGACGGAGGAACACTGAAGCTTTCTTT. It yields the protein CASSSRRRNTEAFF.

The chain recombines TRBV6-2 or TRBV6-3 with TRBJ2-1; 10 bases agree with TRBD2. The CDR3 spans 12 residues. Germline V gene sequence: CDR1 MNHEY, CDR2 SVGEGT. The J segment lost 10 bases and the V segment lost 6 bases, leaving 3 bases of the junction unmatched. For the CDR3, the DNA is TGTGCCAGCAGGGATAGCGGGAGGGAGCAGTTCTTC. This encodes CASRDSGREQFF.